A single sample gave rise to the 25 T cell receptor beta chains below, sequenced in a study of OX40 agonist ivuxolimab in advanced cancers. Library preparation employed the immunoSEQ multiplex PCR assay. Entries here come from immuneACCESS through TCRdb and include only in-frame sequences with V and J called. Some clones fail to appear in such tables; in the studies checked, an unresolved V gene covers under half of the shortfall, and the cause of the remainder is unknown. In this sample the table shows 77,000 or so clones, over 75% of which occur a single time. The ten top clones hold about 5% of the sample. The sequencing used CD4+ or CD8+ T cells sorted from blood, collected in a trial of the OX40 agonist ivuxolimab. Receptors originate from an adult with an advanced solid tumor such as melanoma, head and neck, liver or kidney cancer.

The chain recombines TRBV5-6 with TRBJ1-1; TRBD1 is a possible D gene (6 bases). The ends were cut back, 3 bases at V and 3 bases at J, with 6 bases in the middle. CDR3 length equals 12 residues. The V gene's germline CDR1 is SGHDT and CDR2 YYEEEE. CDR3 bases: TGTGCCAGCAGCTCAGGGGACACTGAAGCTTTCTTT. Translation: CASSSGDTEAFF. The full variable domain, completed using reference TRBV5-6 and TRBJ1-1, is DAGVTQSPTHLIKTRGQQVTLRCSPKSGHDTVSWYQQALGQGPQFIFQYYEEEERQRGNFPDRFSGHQFPNYSSELNVNALLLGDSALYLCASSSGDTEAFFGQGTRLTVV.

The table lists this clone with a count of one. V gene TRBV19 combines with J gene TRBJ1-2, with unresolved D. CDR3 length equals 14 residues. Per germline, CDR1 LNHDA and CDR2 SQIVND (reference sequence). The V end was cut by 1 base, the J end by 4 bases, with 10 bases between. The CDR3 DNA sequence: TGTGCCAGTAGTATAGGCACCAGGAGCTATGGCTACACCTTC. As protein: CASSIGTRSYGYTF.

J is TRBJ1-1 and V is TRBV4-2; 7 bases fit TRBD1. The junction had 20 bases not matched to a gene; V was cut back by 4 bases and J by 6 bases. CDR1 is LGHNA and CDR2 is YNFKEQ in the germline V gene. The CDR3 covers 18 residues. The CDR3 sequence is CASSPGDRGVAFVSEAFF. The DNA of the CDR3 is TGTGCCAGCAGCCCCGGGGACAGAGGGGTAGCATTTGTTTCTGAAGCTTTCTTT.

CDR3 DNA: TGTGCCAGCTCGCGACTAGGGATCACAGATACGCAGTATTTT. It yields the protein CASSRLGITDTQYF. V usage is TRBV18 and J usage is TRBJ2-3; D perhaps matches TRBD2 (6 bases). V was cut by 6 bases and J by 2 bases, with 12 bases left in between. The CDR3 runs to 14 residues. Germline assignment: CDR1 KGHSH and CDR2 LQKENI.

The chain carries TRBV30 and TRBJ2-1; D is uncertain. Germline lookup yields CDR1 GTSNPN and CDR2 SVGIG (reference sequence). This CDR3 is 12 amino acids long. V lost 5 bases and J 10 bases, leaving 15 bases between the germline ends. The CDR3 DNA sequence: TGTGCCTGGGCTGGACCGCTCGAGGAGCAGTTCTTC. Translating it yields CAWAGPLEEQFF.

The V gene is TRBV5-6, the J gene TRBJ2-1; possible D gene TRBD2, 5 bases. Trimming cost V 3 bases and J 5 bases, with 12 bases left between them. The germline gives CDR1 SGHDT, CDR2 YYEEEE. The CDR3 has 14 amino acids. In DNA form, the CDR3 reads TGTGCCAGCAGCTCCCCGAGGGCGGACAATGAGCAGTTCTTC. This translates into CASSSPRADNEQFF. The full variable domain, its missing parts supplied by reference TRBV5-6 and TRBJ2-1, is DAGVTQSPTHLIKTRGQQVTLRCSPKSGHDTVSWYQQALGQGPQFIFQYYEEEERQRGNFPDRFSGHQFPNYSSELNVNALLLGDSALYLCASSSPRADNEQFFGPGTRLTVL.

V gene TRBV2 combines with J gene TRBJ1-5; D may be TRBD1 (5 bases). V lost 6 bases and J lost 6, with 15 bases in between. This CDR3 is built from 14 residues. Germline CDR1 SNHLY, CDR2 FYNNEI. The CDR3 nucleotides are TGTGCCAGCAGGGGGCAGAACCCCTTTCAGCCCCAGCATTTT. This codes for CASRGQNPFQPQHF.

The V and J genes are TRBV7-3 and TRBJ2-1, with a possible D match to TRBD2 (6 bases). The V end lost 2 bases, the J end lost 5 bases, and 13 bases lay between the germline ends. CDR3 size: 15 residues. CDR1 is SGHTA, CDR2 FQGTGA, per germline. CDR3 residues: CASSLLGGGNNEQFF. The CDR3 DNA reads TGTGCCAGCAGCTTATTAGGCGGAGGGAACAATGAGCAGTTCTTC.

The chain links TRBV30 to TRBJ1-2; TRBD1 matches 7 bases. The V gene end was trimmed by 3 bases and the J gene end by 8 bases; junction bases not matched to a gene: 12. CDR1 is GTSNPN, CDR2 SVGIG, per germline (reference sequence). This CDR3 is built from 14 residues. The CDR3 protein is CAWRSRGQGEGYTF. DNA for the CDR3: TGTGCCTGGAGAAGTAGGGGGCAAGGGGAGGGCTACACCTTC.

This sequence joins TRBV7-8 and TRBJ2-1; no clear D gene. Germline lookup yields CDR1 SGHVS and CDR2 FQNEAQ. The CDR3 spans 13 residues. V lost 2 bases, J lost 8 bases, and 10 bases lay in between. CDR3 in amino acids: CASSLSGSYEQFF. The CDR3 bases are TGTGCCAGCAGCTTATCGGGTAGCTATGAGCAGTTCTTC.

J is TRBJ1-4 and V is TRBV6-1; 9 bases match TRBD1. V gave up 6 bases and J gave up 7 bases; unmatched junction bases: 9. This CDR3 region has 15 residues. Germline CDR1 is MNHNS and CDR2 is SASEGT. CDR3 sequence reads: CASSPFPGQGEKLFF. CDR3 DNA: TGTGCCAGCAGCCCCTTTCCGGGACAGGGTGAAAAACTGTTTTTT.

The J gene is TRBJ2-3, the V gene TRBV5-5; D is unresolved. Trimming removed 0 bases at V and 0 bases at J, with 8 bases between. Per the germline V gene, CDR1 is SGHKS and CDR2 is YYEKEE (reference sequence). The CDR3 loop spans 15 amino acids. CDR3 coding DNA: TGTGCCAGCAGCTTGGTTGGTGGCAGCACAGATACGCAGTATTTT. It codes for CASSLVGGSTDTQYF.

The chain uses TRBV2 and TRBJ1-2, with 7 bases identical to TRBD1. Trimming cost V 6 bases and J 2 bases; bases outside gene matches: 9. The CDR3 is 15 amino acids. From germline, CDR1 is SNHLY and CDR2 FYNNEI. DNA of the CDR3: TGTGCCAGCAGCGAAAGGGGGCAAGGGAACTATGGCTACACCTTC. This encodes CASSERGQGNYGYTF.

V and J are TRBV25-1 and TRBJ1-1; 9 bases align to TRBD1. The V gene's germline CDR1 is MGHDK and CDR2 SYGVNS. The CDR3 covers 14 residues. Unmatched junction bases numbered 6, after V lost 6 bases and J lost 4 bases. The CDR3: CASRTGGFTTEAFF. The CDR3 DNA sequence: TGTGCCAGCAGGACAGGGGGTTTTACCACTGAAGCTTTCTTT.

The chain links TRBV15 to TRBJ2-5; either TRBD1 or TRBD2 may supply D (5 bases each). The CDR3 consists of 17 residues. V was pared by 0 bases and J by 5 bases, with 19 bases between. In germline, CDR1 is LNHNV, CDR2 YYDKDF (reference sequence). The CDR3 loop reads CATSRDWGRGTHETQYF. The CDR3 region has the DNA TGTGCCACCAGCAGAGATTGGGGAAGAGGGACCCATGAGACCCAGTACTTC.

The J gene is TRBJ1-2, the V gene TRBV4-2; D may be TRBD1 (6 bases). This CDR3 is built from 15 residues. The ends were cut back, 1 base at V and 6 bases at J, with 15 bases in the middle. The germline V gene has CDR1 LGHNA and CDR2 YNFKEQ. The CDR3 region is CASSQVQTGGHGYTF. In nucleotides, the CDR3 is TGTGCCAGCAGCCAAGTCCAGACAGGCGGGCATGGCTACACCTTC.

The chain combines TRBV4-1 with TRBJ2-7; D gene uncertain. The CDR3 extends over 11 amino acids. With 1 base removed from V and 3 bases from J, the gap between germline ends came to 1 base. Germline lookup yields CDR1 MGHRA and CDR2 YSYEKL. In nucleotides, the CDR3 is TGCGCCAGCAGCCAAGTCTACGAGCAGTACTTC. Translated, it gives CASSQVYEQYF.

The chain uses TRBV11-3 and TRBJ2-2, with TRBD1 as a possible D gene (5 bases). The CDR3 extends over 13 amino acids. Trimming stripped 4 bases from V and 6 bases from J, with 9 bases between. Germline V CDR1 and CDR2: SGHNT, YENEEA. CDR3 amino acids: CASSSRDPGELFF. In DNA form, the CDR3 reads TGTGCCAGCAGCTCCAGGGATCCCGGGGAGCTGTTTTTT.

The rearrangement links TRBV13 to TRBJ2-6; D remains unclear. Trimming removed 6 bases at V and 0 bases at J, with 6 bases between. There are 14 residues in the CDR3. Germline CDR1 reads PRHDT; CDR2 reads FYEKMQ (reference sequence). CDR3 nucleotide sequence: TGTGCCAGCAGAACAATCTCTGGGGCCAACGTCCTGACTTTC. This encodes CASRTISGANVLTF.

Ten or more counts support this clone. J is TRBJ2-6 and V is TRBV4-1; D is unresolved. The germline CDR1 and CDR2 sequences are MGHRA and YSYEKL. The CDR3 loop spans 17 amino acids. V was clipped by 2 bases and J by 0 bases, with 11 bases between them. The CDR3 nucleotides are TGCGCCAGCAGCCAACAGGCCCAAATCTCTGGGGCCAACGTCCTGACTTTC. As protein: CASSQQAQISGANVLTF.

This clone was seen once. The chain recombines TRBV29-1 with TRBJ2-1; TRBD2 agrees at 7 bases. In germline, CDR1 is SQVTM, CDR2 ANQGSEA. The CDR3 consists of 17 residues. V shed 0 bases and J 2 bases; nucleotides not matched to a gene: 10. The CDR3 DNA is TGCAGCGTTGAAGAAGTAGGCGGGAGTTCAACCTACAATGAGCAGTTCTTC. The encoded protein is CSVEEVGGSSTYNEQFF.

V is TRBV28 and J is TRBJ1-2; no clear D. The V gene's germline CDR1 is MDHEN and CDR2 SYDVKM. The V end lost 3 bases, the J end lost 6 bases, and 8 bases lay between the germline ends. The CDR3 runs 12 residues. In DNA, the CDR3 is TGTGCCAGCAGTTTGGTCTTAAATGGCTACACCTTC. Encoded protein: CASSLVLNGYTF.

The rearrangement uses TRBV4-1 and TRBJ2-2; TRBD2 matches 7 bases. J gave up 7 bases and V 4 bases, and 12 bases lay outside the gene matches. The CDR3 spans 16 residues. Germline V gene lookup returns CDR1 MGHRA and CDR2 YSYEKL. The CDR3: CASSPHWTRGSGELFF. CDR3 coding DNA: TGCGCCAGCAGCCCTCATTGGACTAGAGGTAGCGGGGAGCTGTTTTTT.

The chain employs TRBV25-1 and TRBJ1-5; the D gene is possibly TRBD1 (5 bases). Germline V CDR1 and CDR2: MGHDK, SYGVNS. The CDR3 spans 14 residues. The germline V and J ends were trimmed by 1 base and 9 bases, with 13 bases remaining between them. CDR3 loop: CASSEWGKASPQHF. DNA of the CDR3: TGTGCCAGCAGTGAATGGGGCAAGGCATCGCCCCAGCATTTT.

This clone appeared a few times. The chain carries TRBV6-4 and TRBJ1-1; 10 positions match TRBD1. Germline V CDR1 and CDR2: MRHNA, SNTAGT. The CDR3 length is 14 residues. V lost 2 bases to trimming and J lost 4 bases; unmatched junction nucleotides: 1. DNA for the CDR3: TGTGCCAGCAGTGACGGGACAGGGGCCACTGAAGCTTTCTTT. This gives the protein CASSDGTGATEAFF.